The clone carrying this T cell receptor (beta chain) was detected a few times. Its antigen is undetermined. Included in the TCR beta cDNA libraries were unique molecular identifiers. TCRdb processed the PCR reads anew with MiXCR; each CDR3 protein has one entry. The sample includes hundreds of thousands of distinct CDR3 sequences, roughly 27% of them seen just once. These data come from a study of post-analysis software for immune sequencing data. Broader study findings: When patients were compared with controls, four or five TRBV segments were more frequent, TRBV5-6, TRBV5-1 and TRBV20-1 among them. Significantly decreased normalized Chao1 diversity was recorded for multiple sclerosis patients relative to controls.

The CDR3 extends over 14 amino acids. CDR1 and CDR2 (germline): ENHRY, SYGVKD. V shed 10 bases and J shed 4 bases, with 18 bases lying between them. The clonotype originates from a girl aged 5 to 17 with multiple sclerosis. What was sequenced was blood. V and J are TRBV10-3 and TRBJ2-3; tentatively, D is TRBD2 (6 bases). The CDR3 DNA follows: TGTGCCACCTCGTTCCGGGGGAACTCAGATACGCAGTATTTT. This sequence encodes CATSFRGNSDTQYF.